Presented here are 24 T cell receptor beta chains from one specimen sequenced in a study of shared clonotypes between healthy human individuals. Repertoires were generated with immunoSEQ multiplex PCR, while TCRdb's copy carries only in-frame clones and drops some. The top ten hold around 2% of the sample, which has around 720,000 clones, around 73% seen once. The sample consisted of memory CD4+ T cells sorted from blood. The subset is: CD45RA-negative fraction. The receptors shown here come from a woman in her 30s in good health.

V is TRBV7-6 and J is TRBJ2-4; D may match TRBD1 or TRBD2 (5 bases each). Germline assignment: CDR1 SGHVS and CDR2 FNYEAQ. V lost 5 bases, J lost 7 bases, and 18 bases lay in between. The CDR3 is 15 residues long. DNA of the CDR3: TGTGCCAGCAGCATCAACCCCGGGACGAATAACATTCAGTACTTC. It is translated as CASSINPGTNNIQYF.

The V gene is TRBV5-8, the J gene TRBJ1-1, with TRBD1 matching over 9 bases. The CDR3 is 16 amino acids. The V gene end was trimmed by 2 bases and the J gene end by 4 bases; junction bases not matched to a gene: 9. Germline CDR1 is SGHTS and CDR2 is YDEGEE. The CDR3 loop reads CASSLPLGTGSTEAFF. CDR3 in DNA: TGTGCCAGCAGCTTACCCCTCGGGACAGGGAGCACTGAAGCTTTCTTT.

V and J are TRBV19 and TRBJ2-2, with D hard to call. Per germline, CDR1 LNHDA and CDR2 SQIVND (reference sequence). Trimming removed 6 bases from V and 1 base from J, with 9 bases in between. CDR3 length equals 14 residues. The CDR3 reads CASSTLQNTGELFF. The CDR3 region has the DNA TGTGCCAGTAGCACCCTCCAGAACACCGGGGAGCTGTTTTTT.

A single count supports this clone. The V call is TRBV14, the J call TRBJ2-5; D gene uncertain. The DNA end is more similar to TRBJ2-7, so the J call may be wrong. Per the germline V gene, CDR1 is SGHDN and CDR2 is FVKESK. The CDR3 loop spans 14 amino acids. Here the CDR3 reads CASSQAANLGEQYF. DNA for the CDR3: TGTGCCAGCAGCCAAGCAGCCAACTTAGGCGAGCAGTACTTC.

This clone was found once. The chain uses TRBV27 and TRBJ1-2, with 7 bases that match TRBD1. V gave up 4 bases and J gave up 6 bases; unmatched junction bases: 14. The CDR3 sequence is 16 residues long. CDR1 is MNHEY and CDR2 is SMNVEV in the germline V gene (reference sequence). The CDR3 region has the DNA TGTGCCAGCAGTTCACCATCACCGACAGGGTGGGATGGCTACACCTTC. This gives the protein CASSSPSPTGWDGYTF.

This clone was observed once. The chain joins TRBV29-1 to TRBJ2-1, with D tentatively TRBD1 (5 bases). V lost 3 bases and J lost 1, with 16 bases in between. The CDR3 covers 16 residues. The germline CDR1 and CDR2 sequences are SQVTM and ANQGSEA. DNA of the CDR3: TGCAGCGTTGATGGGCTCAGGGTTAGATCCTACAATGAGCAGTTCTTC. Translation: CSVDGLRVRSYNEQFF.

In the case of this clone: Other DNA sequences in this specimen translate into the identical CDR3. The CDR3 coding sequence is TGTGCCAGTAGTACCGGGACTAATGAAAAACTGTTTTTT. It is translated as CASSTGTNEKLFF. J is TRBJ1-4 and V is TRBV19, with D hard to call. V lost 4 bases to trimming and J lost 2 bases, with 5 bases between them. Per germline, CDR1 LNHDA and CDR2 SQIVND (reference sequence). This CDR3 contains 13 residues.

The genes are TRBV2 and TRBJ1-5; 9 nucleotides match TRBD1. Germline V lookup: CDR1 SNHLY, CDR2 FYNNEI. The CDR3 covers 15 residues. After removal of 6 bases from V and 0 bases from J, the junction contained 3 bases not matched to a gene. The CDR3 bases are TGTGCCAGCAGGGGACAGGGATATAGCAATCAGCCCCAGCATTTT. Protein sequence: CASRGQGYSNQPQHF. Full variable domain (outside the CDR3, taken from reference TRBV2 and TRBJ1-5): EPEVTQTPSHQVTQMGQEVILRCVPISNHLYFYWYRQILGQKVEFLVSFYNNEISEKSEIFDDQFSVERPDGSNFTLKIRSTKLEDSAMYFCASRGQGYSNQPQHFGDGTRLSIL.

This clone was seen a few times. The V call is TRBV9, the J call TRBJ2-1; 15 bases line up with TRBD2. Germline V gives CDR1 SGDLS, CDR2 YYNGEE. After removal of 4 bases from V and 5 bases from J, the junction contained 7 bases not matched to a gene. The CDR3 loop spans 17 amino acids. The CDR3 nucleotides are TGTGCCAGCAGCACGGGACTAGCGGGGGGAAGTAACAATGAGCAGTTCTTC. As protein: CASSTGLAGGSNNEQFF.

The chain has TRBV5-1 and TRBJ1-4; D ambiguous. CDR3 length: 14 amino acids. Per the germline V gene, CDR1 is SGHRS and CDR2 is YFSETQ. Trimming removed 0 bases from V and 7 bases from J, with 10 bases in between. DNA of the CDR3: TGCGCCAGCAGCTTGGAAGGGAGCGGTGAAAAACTGTTTTTT. Protein product: CASSLEGSGEKLFF.

Of note for this clone: Different DNA sequences within this sample yield the same CDR3. The chain combines TRBV28 with TRBJ2-3; 7 bases are shared with TRBD2. V was pared by 2 bases and J by 2 bases, with 7 bases of the junction left unmatched. Germline V gives CDR1 MDHEN, CDR2 SYDVKM. CDR3 length: 16 amino acids. The CDR3 DNA reads as TGTGCCAGCAGTTTACTCGCGGGAGTACCCACAGATACGCAGTATTTT. Protein sequence: CASSLLAGVPTDTQYF.

This clone was seen more than once but under ten times. J is TRBJ1-5 and V is TRBV5-8, with D unclear. V was shortened by 4 bases and J by 0 bases, with 8 bases between the two germline ends. The CDR3 has 14 residues. Germline V gene lookup returns CDR1 SGHTS and CDR2 YDEGEE. CDR3 DNA sequence: TGTGCCAGCAGCCACGGAGATAGCAATCAGCCCCAGCATTTT. Its protein is CASSHGDSNQPQHF.

The chain has TRBV11-2 and TRBJ1-2; TRBD1 aligns across 7 bases. The length of the CDR3 is 13 residues. Germline trimming cut 4 bases from V and 8 bases from J; bases unmatched to any gene: 7. Germline V gene lookup returns CDR1 SGHAT and CDR2 FQNNGV. CDR3 in amino acids: CASSSLDRAGYTF. CDR3 nucleotides: TGTGCCAGCAGCTCCCTCGACAGGGCGGGCTACACCTTC.

The V gene is TRBV27, the J gene TRBJ2-1, with D perhaps matching TRBD1 or TRBD2 (5 bases each). Germline CDR1 MNHEY, CDR2 SMNVEV (reference sequence). The CDR3 has 14 residues. Trimming shortened V by 7 bases and J by 4 bases, and 14 bases separated the two germline ends. CDR3 loop: CASNRDRLYNEQFF. The CDR3 coding sequence is TGTGCCAGCAACCGGGACCGCCTATACAATGAGCAGTTCTTC.

The chain has TRBV28 and TRBJ1-4, with D hard to call. Germline assignment: CDR1 MDHEN and CDR2 SYDVKM. The CDR3 has 14 residues. Trimming left V 6 bases short and J 8 bases short, with 16 bases between. The chain's CDR3 is CASRGQARREKLFF. CDR3 DNA sequence: TGTGCCAGCAGAGGTCAGGCGCGGCGGGAAAAACTGTTTTTT.

The chain carries TRBV6-5 and TRBJ1-5, with D uncertain. V dropped 2 bases and J dropped 4 bases, with 9 bases sitting between them. The length of the CDR3 is 14 residues. The germline CDR1 and CDR2 sequences are MNHEY and SVGAGI. CDR3 sequence: CASSYLQRNQPQHF. The CDR3 DNA follows: TGTGCCAGCAGTTACCTTCAGAGGAATCAGCCCCAGCATTTT.

V usage is TRBV6-6 and J usage is TRBJ1-1; D not certain. CDR1 and CDR2 from the germline V gene are MNHNY and SVGAGI (reference sequence). The ends were cut back, 8 bases at V and 5 bases at J, with 15 bases in the middle. The length of the CDR3 is 13 residues. The CDR3 here is CASAPPVETEAFF. CDR3 sequence (DNA): TGTGCCAGCGCCCCGCCGGTGGAGACTGAAGCTTTCTTT.

In this sample, this clone turned up once. This chain links TRBV5-1 with TRBJ2-7, with 9 bases that match TRBD2. J lost 5 bases, V lost 0 bases, and 3 bases had no gene match. This CDR3 is built from 14 residues. Germline loops: CDR1 SGHRS, CDR2 YFSETQ. The CDR3 bases are TGCGCCAGCAGCTTGGATAGCGGGAGCCACGAGCAGTACTTC. Protein product: CASSLDSGSHEQYF.

The CDR3 sequence is CASSISGAETQYF. The CDR3 bases are TGTGCCAGTAGTATTAGTGGGGCGGAGACCCAGTACTTC. The chain has TRBV19 and TRBJ2-5, with D possibly TRBD1 on 5 matching bases. V gave up 3 bases and J gave up 5 bases, with 10 bases separating them. CDR3 length equals 13 residues. Germline values: CDR1 LNHDA, CDR2 SQIVND (reference sequence).

This rearrangement joins TRBV6-6 to TRBJ2-3; D is unclear. This CDR3 is built from 14 residues. The V and J ends lost 0 bases and 6 bases respectively, with 10 bases between them. The germline V gene encodes CDR1 MNHNY and CDR2 SVGAGI (reference sequence). The CDR3 protein is CASSYSNNADTQYF. CDR3 nucleotide sequence: TGTGCCAGCAGTTACTCGAACAATGCGGATACGCAGTATTTT.

The chain carries TRBV25-1 and TRBJ1-2; 8 nucleotides align to TRBD1. V gave up 1 base and J gave up 3 bases; unmatched junction bases: 1. The CDR3 runs 14 residues. Germline V CDR1 and CDR2: MGHDK, SYGVNS. As DNA, the CDR3 is TGTGCCAGCAGTGAATCAGGGGGCGACTATGGCTACACCTTC. Translation gives CASSESGGDYGYTF.

The count of this clone is one. This chain joins TRBV7-9 and TRBJ2-3; D remains unclear. Germline CDR1 reads SEHNR; CDR2 reads FQNEAQ (reference sequence). The germline V and J ends were trimmed by 10 bases and 1 base, with 12 bases remaining between them. This CDR3 has 13 residues. The CDR3 spells CATVAGRTDTQYF. Written as DNA, the CDR3 is TGTGCCACCGTGGCAGGTCGCACAGATACGCAGTATTTT.

This clone was counted between two and nine times. The V call is TRBV30, the J call TRBJ1-5; D is perhaps TRBD1 (5 bases). CDR1 and CDR2 (germline): GTSNPN, SVGIG (reference sequence). This CDR3 has 13 amino acids. V was pared by 1 base and J by 7 bases, with 11 bases between. The CDR3 nucleotides are TGTGCCTGGAGTGGCCAAGGGGAGCAGCCCCAGCATTTT. Amino acids: CAWSGQGEQPQHF.

The chain links TRBV10-2 to TRBJ1-5; TRBD1 matches at 9 bases. Germline CDR1 WSHSY, CDR2 SAAADI. Trimming removed 2 bases from V and 6 bases from J; junction bases left unmatched: 5. This CDR3 contains 15 residues. The CDR3 sequence: CASSEATGGGQPQHF. The CDR3 DNA reads as TGCGCCAGCAGTGAGGCCACAGGGGGCGGTCAGCCCCAGCATTTT.